This T cell receptor (beta chain) was identified in a study of blood T cell repertoires in COVID-19. Across the whole study: Material from acute and convalescent COVID-19 was sourced from the United States, Italy and Spain. PBMCs, B-cell-depleted T cells, or T cells provided the cDNA or gDNA that made up the material.

The CDR3 length is 17 residues. V lost 4 bases, J lost 7 bases, and 14 bases stayed unmatched. Germline CDR1 SGHRS, CDR2 YFSETQ. As handled by the study authors: Scientists estimated how many nucleated cells there were by amplifying reference gene primers. Generated by immunoSEQ multiplex PCR, the TCRdb table keeps only in-frame clones and is missing some. V and J calls and clone size are as listed in that table; D and trimming were resolved from the DNA. The repertoire consists of around 700,000 clones, with 85% to 90% occurring once and the leading ten covering 0.2% to 0.3%. The receptor was derived from a young woman with acute or convalescent COVID-19. The sequencing sample was made of peripheral blood. The rearrangement links TRBV5-1 to TRBJ1-2; 12 bases line up with TRBD1. The CDR3 DNA reads as TGCGCCAGCAGCATAAACAGGCCGGGACAGGGGGCTGGTGGCTACACCTTC. Translating gives CASSINRPGQGAGGYTF.